The entry that follows covers one TCR beta chain sequence. This record comes from a study of control samples from healthy donors and cancer patients. V was clipped by 5 bases and J by 10 bases, with 23 bases between them. This CDR3 is built from 15 residues. The germline V gene has CDR1 MNHEY and CDR2 SMNVEV (reference sequence). The data were produced by immunoSEQ multiplex PCR, yet TCRdb's version contains in-frame clones alone and is incomplete. The sample lists some 150,000 clones; over 85% were seen once. This sequence originates from a man aged 35 to 55 in good health. The chain employs TRBV27 and TRBJ1-2; a possible D gene is TRBD1 (5 bases). The source material was blood. This CDR3 is CASSPTPRQRQNYTF. CDR3 nucleotide sequence: TGTGCCAGCAGTCCGACACCCCGACAGAGGCAGAACTACACCTTC.